This paragraph reports one T cell receptor beta chain. This clonotype was counted many times. Its target antigen remains unknown. Base qualities are not provided; no much larger clone lies one nucleotide away. The CDR3 numbers 14 residues from cysteine through phenylalanine. Of all the DNA, just the CDR3 is kept, 42 bases in frame from base 1. The junction carries 12 bases between V and J, which are trimmed by 2 bases and 4 bases respectively. As encoded in the germline V gene, CDR1 is SGHRS while CDR2 is YFSETQ. The data derive from a study of human T cells and chemical hapten exposure (dated by TCRdb to the early 2020s). For the study in its entirety: For sensitization, 2% DPC in acetone was applied to a 2 cm by 2 cm area of upper inner arm skin. Patients additionally received weekly therapeutic DPC doses to the scalp throughout the roughly 25-week study period. Patch testing was done on the upper back using Finn chambers containing 0.01% DPC, and results were scored after 6 days according to International Contact Dermatitis Research Group standards. The patient cohort, mostly female, included alopecia areata with under or over 50% scalp involvement, alopecia totalis and alopecia universalis. Libraries were pooled for sequencing, and per-sample TCR yields varied mainly because of small differences in library volumes within the pool. Peripheral blood TCR repertoire changes were tracked in vivo in alopecia patients during primary and secondary sensitization to the hapten diphenylcyclopropenone (DPC). Blood was sampled from patients pre-sensitization (week 0) and at 2, 6 and about 24 weeks after DPC sensitization. Blood for TCR sequencing was provided by twenty-nine alopecia patients at one to four time points (pre-sensitization, 2, 6 and 24 weeks). Paper-wide results and their limitations: Repeated subsampling changed both the strength of the expansion versus patch-test correlation and the threshold at which the correlation became significant. All patients had alopecia, a presumed autoimmune disease, so their immune response might differ from that of healthy individuals. The number of PT1 expanded TCRs positively correlated with patch test score, significant at thresholds 8, 16 and 32 but not 4. Expanded TCRs formed significantly more large CDR3 similarity clusters than pre-sensitization or healthy control sets, consistent with antigen-driven responses. DPC sensitization did not change the number of TCRs with a frequency above 1 in 1000, and there was no evidence of changes in global repertoire structure.

The library was generated by RACE. Instrument on record: NextSeq 500. During library preparation, unique molecular identifiers were attached to individual cDNA molecules so that TCRs could be counted quantitatively and reproducibly. For every blood RNA sample, sequencing covered both the TCR alpha and TCR beta chains. Regarding the original processing steps: A median of approximately 96,000 TCRs per sample was observed, with a range of 23,224 to 690,600. V, J and CDR3 annotation of the TCR reads was performed with the Decombinator software suite. For PS versus PT1 abundance plots, all samples were subsampled to the same number of TCRs (28,000). TCRs were defined as expanded if absent before sensitization and observed at least eight times at the 2-week time point. In-frame beta chains were kept once TCRdb had trimmed the public reads at Q25 with fastp and called clones with MiXCR. Each CDR3 protein gets just one entry, which takes the most common genes and DNA from the rows behind it. The V and J calls and clone size are TCRdb's, not the authors'. This sample comprises about 380,000 distinct CDR3 sequences, 6% to 7% of them detected only once. Together, the top ten hold over 5.5% of the sample.

The time point label, read with the paper, signifies: patch test 2, 6 weeks after DPC sensitization. Per the publication, the treatment or condition label means: therapeutic diphenylcyclopropenone sensitization with weekly scalp DPC. Blood at each patch-test visit was drawn before the patch test was applied. Patients were considered eligible if aged 18 to 70, diagnosed with alopecia and deemed suitable for DPC therapy, and patients were excluded if pregnant. Total RNA was isolated from unfractionated whole blood collected in Tempus Blood RNA tubes. The sequence links TRBV5-1 to TRBJ1-1; the D gene cannot be named for sure. This specimen consisted of whole blood, obtained in connection with sensitization to the hapten diphenylcyclopropenone (DPC). This TCR was recovered from a woman aged 18 to 35 with alopecia areata. Some clones in this sample may be carry-over from other donors' samples. The sequenced DNA: TGCGCCAGCAGCTTAAGGCAAGGGCCCACTGAAGCTTTCTTT. Its protein reads: CASSLRQGPTEAFF.